This TCR beta chain is drawn from a study of control samples from healthy donors and cancer patients. Looked up from germline, CDR1 is LGHDT and CDR2 is YNNKEL (reference sequence). The V and J ends lost 2 bases and 5 bases, in that order; junction bases with no gene match: 7. The CDR3 has 15 residues. The assay was immunoSEQ multiplex PCR, and TCRdb's table has in-frame clones only and misses some. The sample includes approximately 94,000 clones, more than 85% seen only once; the top ten take around 0.9%. Sequencing input: blood. The V and J genes are TRBV3-1 (or the pseudogene TRBV3-2) and TRBJ1-1, with 8 bases identical to TRBD1. The TCR was taken from a woman aged 25 to 39 in good health. The CDR3 bases are TGTGCCAGCAGCCAACTAGGACAGGGCGGAACTGAAGCTTTCTTT. Translated, it gives CASSQLGQGGTEAFF.